The 25 T cell receptor beta chains below all came from one sample that was sequenced in a study of T cells in narcolepsy listed by TCRdb under 2018. Receptors were amplified or captured by the immunoSEQ multiplex PCR assay. The immuneACCESS repertoire file appears here via TCRdb, limited to in-frame rearrangements. These files lack a portion of the clones; in checked studies, under half of the deficit traces to unresolved V genes, and the cause of the others is not known. The sample table holds 25,000 to 35,000 clones, of which 79% were seen once. Clones ranked in the top ten supply 6.6% of the sample. The sample was memory (CD45RA-) CD4+ T cells from blood. Taken with the paper, the label for cell subset or site translates to: memory T cells sorted ex vivo from peripheral blood. The receptors stem from a human donor in good health.

The V gene is TRBV5-1, the J gene TRBJ2-5, with D possibly matching TRBD2 (6 bases). This CDR3 contains 14 residues. Trimming took off 4 bases at V and 2 bases at J, with 12 bases between the two ends. Germline V gene sequence: CDR1 SGHRS, CDR2 YFSETQ. CDR3 protein: CASSGGEYQETQYF. The CDR3 DNA sequence: TGCGCCAGCAGCGGAGGGGAGTATCAAGAGACCCAGTACTTC.

The rearrangement links TRBV27 to TRBJ2-3; D perhaps matches TRBD1 (6 bases). The CDR3 spans 13 residues. V lost 6 bases and J lost 3, with 10 bases in between. CDR1 and CDR2 (germline): MNHEY, SMNVEV (reference sequence). The CDR3 region is CASSGQPTDTQYF. CDR3 nucleotide sequence: TGTGCCAGCAGCGGACAGCCAACAGATACGCAGTATTTT.

V is TRBV28 and J is TRBJ1-5; no definite D call. The germline V gene encodes CDR1 MDHEN and CDR2 SYDVKM. The V end was cut by 7 bases, the J end by 0 bases, with 16 bases between. The CDR3 loop spans 16 amino acids. For the CDR3, the DNA is TGTGCCAGCAAACAGAACCCAATGGCTAGCAATCAGCCCCAGCATTTT. It is translated as CASKQNPMASNQPQHF.

V is TRBV27 and J is TRBJ1-2, with 8 bases aligning to TRBD1. CDR3 length: 16 residues. Germline CDR1 MNHEY, CDR2 SMNVEV (reference sequence). V lost 1 base, J lost 0 bases, and 4 bases stayed unmatched. The CDR3 DNA sequence: TGTGCCAGCAGTTTATACGGACAGGGAACTAACTATGGCTACACCTTC. The encoded protein is CASSLYGQGTNYGYTF.

The CDR3 region has the DNA TGCGCCAGCAGCTTGGAGGGGAGGGCCGGGGAGCTGTTTTTT. It is translated as CASSLEGRAGELFF. The V gene is TRBV5-1, the J gene TRBJ2-2, with 7 bases matching TRBD2. CDR3 length: 14 amino acids. The germline V gene encodes CDR1 SGHRS and CDR2 YFSETQ. Losses at the gene ends were 0 bases for V and 6 bases for J; bases not matched to a gene: 2.

The chain uses TRBV5-5 and TRBJ2-7, with 8 bases lining up with TRBD1. The CDR3 totals 14 residues. Germline-derived CDR1 and CDR2 are SGHKS and YYEKEE (reference sequence). Trimming removed 5 bases from V and 5 bases from J; junction bases left unmatched: 9. DNA of the CDR3: TGTGCCAGCAGAGCAGGGGGCTCTTACCACGAGCAGTACTTC. This translates into CASRAGGSYHEQYF.

J is TRBJ1-6 and V is TRBV7-2; 8 positions agree with TRBD1. Trimming took 1 base from V and 7 from J; bases not matched to a gene: 3. CDR1 and CDR2 from the germline V gene are SGHTA and FQGNSA. The CDR3 extends over 15 amino acids. The CDR3 spells CASSLGTGTNSPLHF. The CDR3 DNA reads TGTGCCAGCAGCTTAGGGACAGGGACGAATTCACCCCTCCACTTT.

This clone was counted a few times. The rearrangement links TRBV7-9 to TRBJ2-3; D is tentatively TRBD1 or TRBD2 (5 bases each). The CDR3 totals 16 residues. CDR1 and CDR2 from the germline V gene are SEHNR and FQNEAQ (reference sequence). V dropped 1 base and J dropped 0 bases, with 11 bases sitting between them. The CDR3 reads CASSLGDVLSTDTQYF. The CDR3 nucleotides read TGTGCCAGCAGCTTAGGGGACGTCCTAAGCACAGATACGCAGTATTTT.

The rearrangement uses TRBV28 and TRBJ1-4, with TRBD1 matching 9 bases. The germline gives CDR1 MDHEN, CDR2 SYDVKM. With 5 bases clipped from V and 8 bases from J, the junction kept 9 bases outside the gene matches. CDR3 size: 15 residues. CDR3 amino acids: CASSPTGGLLEKLFF. The CDR3 bases are TGTGCCAGCAGTCCGACAGGGGGATTATTAGAAAAACTGTTTTTT.

This chain links TRBV19 with TRBJ2-1, with D possibly being TRBD1 or TRBD2 (5 bases each). The V end lost 4 bases, the J end lost 8 bases, and 18 bases lay between the germline ends. CDR3 length: 15 amino acids. The germline CDR1 and CDR2 sequences are LNHDA and SQIVND (reference sequence). CDR3 residues: CASSTIAWGRHEQFF. The CDR3 nucleotides read TGTGCCAGTAGTACCATAGCGTGGGGACGCCATGAGCAGTTCTTC. Filled out from reference TRBV19 and TRBJ2-1, the complete variable domain reads DGGITQSPKYLFRKEGQNVTLSCEQNLNHDAMYWYRQDPGQGLRLIYYSQIVNDFQKGDIAEGYSVSREKKESFPLTVTSAQKNPTAFYLCASSTIAWGRHEQFFGPGTRLTVL.

The V and J genes are TRBV5-1 and TRBJ2-7; D gene unclear. Trimming left V 3 bases short and J 6 bases short, with 10 bases between. Per the germline V gene, CDR1 is SGHRS and CDR2 is YFSETQ. This CDR3 comprises 12 residues. CDR3 bases: TGCGCCAGCAGCTGGCCCACGCCCGAGCAGTACTTC. Residues: CASSWPTPEQYF. Complete variable domain (other parts from reference TRBV5-1 and TRBJ2-7): KAGVTQTPRYLIKTRGQQVTLSCSPISGHRSVSWYQQTPGQGLQFLFEYFSETQRNKGNFPGRFSGRQFSNSRSEMNVSTLELGDSALYLCASSWPTPEQYFGPGTRLTVT.

V gene TRBV28 combines with J gene TRBJ1-2, with 12 bases aligning to TRBD1. Germline V gene data show CDR1 as MDHEN and CDR2 as SYDVKM. The CDR3 extends over 20 amino acids. J was trimmed by 2 bases and V by 0 bases; bases with no gene match: 13. CDR3 DNA: TGTGCCAGCAGTTTATGGGGACAGGGGGCGCCCAACACACCGAACTATGGCTACACCTTC. It yields the protein CASSLWGQGAPNTPNYGYTF.

The chain couples TRBV7-9 to TRBJ2-7, with 8 bases fitting TRBD1. Trimming cost V 6 bases and J 2 bases; bases outside gene matches: 3. The germline gives CDR1 SEHNR, CDR2 FQNEAQ (reference sequence). The CDR3 is 13 residues long. CDR3 coding DNA: TGTGCCAGCAGGCCGACAGGGGCCTACGAGCAGTACTTC. Its protein is CASRPTGAYEQYF.

The chain joins TRBV11-3 to TRBJ2-1; perhaps D is TRBD1 or TRBD2 (5 bases each). From germline, CDR1 is SGHNT and CDR2 YENEEA. The CDR3 runs to 15 residues. V lost 5 bases and J lost 2, with 13 bases in between. In nucleotides, the CDR3 is TGTGCCAGCAGCCCTTTTGAGGGGACCTACAATGAGCAGTTCTTC. This encodes CASSPFEGTYNEQFF.

This clone has more than one count but fewer than ten. The chain couples TRBV7-2 to TRBJ2-1; 10 bases map to TRBD2. With V trimmed by 5 bases and J by 5 bases, 6 bases remained unmatched. Germline CDR1 reads SGHTA; CDR2 reads FQGNSA. The CDR3 totals 15 residues. This chain's CDR3 is CASSPSGGANNEQFF. The CDR3 DNA follows: TGTGCCAGCAGCCCGAGCGGGGGGGCCAACAATGAGCAGTTCTTC. Filled out from reference TRBV7-2 and TRBJ2-1, the complete variable domain reads GAGVSQSPSNKVTEKGKDVELRCDPISGHTALYWYRQSLGQGLEFLIYFQGNSAPDKSGLPSDRFSAERTGGSVSTLTIQRTQQEDSAVYLCASSPSGGANNEQFFGPGTRLTVL.

The rearrangement uses TRBV7-6 and TRBJ1-1; no clear D. This CDR3 spans 13 amino acids. V was cut by 2 bases and J by 2 bases, with 6 bases left in between. Germline V gene data show CDR1 as SGHVS and CDR2 as FNYEAQ. The CDR3 bases are TGTGCCAGCAGCTTAAGTAAAAACACTGAAGCTTTCTTT. Its translation is CASSLSKNTEAFF.

With regard to this clone: This is likely a read error, given that the CDR3 carries no conserved phenylalanine or tryptophan at its end. It is unclear where the CDR3 begins or ends on the DNA, so no DNA is shown, and the CDR3 is as TCRdb lists it. The sample contains more than one DNA sequence encoding this CDR3. The chain couples TRBV6-5 to TRBJ1-4; the tabulated D call, TRBD1, remains unverified against the DNA. The CDR3 adds up to 14 amino acids, both ends counted. The germline V gene has CDR1 MNHEY and CDR2 SVGAGI. CDR3 in amino acids: CASSSQASNEKQFL.

The chain recombines TRBV6-5 with TRBJ2-5; 12 bases map to TRBD2. Per germline, CDR1 MNHEY and CDR2 SVGAGI. The trim removed 5 bases at V and 5 bases at J, leaving 3 bases unmatched. The CDR3 runs 14 residues. CDR3 amino acids: CASSGLAGPETQYF. CDR3 DNA: TGTGCCAGCAGTGGACTAGCGGGGCCCGAGACCCAGTACTTC.

The chain carries TRBV5-1 and TRBJ2-1, with TRBD2 matching 7 bases. Trimming took 3 bases from V and 3 from J; bases not matched to a gene: 3. CDR3 length: 14 amino acids. CDR1 is SGHRS, CDR2 YFSETQ, per germline. The CDR3 sequence is CASSWGGNYNEQFF. The CDR3 bases are TGCGCCAGCAGCTGGGGGGGAAACTACAATGAGCAGTTCTTC.

CDR3 nucleotide sequence: TGTGCCAGCAGTGAAGTCGGGAGTAGCACAGATACGCAGTATTTT. This translates into CASSEVGSSTDTQYF. The chain combines TRBV2 with TRBJ2-3, with D maybe TRBD2 (6 bases). Germline CDR1 reads SNHLY; CDR2 reads FYNNEI. Trimming left V 1 base short and J 0 bases short, with 8 bases between. The CDR3 is made up of 15 amino acids.

The rearrangement links TRBV4-2 to TRBJ2-2; 10 bases align to TRBD2. The length of the CDR3 is 17 residues. The germline V gene encodes CDR1 LGHNA and CDR2 YNFKEQ. V lost 0 bases, J lost 5 bases, and 6 bases stayed unmatched. The CDR3 bases are TGTGCCAGCAGCCAAGATCTGAGTAGCGGGGGGACCGGGGAGCTGTTTTTT. It translates to CASSQDLSSGGTGELFF.

This chain joins TRBV4-3 and TRBJ2-2, with a tentative D call TRBD2 (5 bases). Deletions cut 4 bases from V and 6 bases from J, with 18 bases between. Germline-derived CDR1 and CDR2 are LGHNA and YSLEER. CDR3 length: 16 amino acids. CDR3 residues: CASSPQGRGYAGELFF. For the CDR3, the DNA is TGCGCCAGCAGCCCCCAAGGCCGGGGTTATGCCGGGGAGCTGTTTTTT.

The rearrangement links TRBV19 to TRBJ1-5; no definite D call. V lost 3 bases, J lost 3 bases, and 9 bases lay in between. Germline CDR1 is LNHDA and CDR2 is SQIVND (reference sequence). There are 14 residues in the CDR3. CDR3 loop: CASSIRSNNQPQHF. As DNA, the CDR3 is TGTGCCAGTAGTATTCGGAGTAACAATCAGCCCCAGCATTTT.

The genes are TRBV19 and TRBJ2-2; TRBD2 agrees at 9 bases. The CDR3 sequence is 17 residues long. CDR1 is LNHDA and CDR2 is SQIVND in the germline V gene (reference sequence). Trimming removed 3 bases from V and 0 bases from J; junction bases left unmatched: 5. The CDR3 DNA sequence: TGTGCCAGTAGTATCGTGGCGGGAGGGTCGAACACCGGGGAGCTGTTTTTT. It is translated as CASSIVAGGSNTGELFF. The complete variable domain, with remaining parts taken from reference TRBV19 and TRBJ2-2, reads DGGITQSPKYLFRKEGQNVTLSCEQNLNHDAMYWYRQDPGQGLRLIYYSQIVNDFQKGDIAEGYSVSREKKESFPLTVTSAQKNPTAFYLCASSIVAGGSNTGELFFGEGSRLTVL.

The chain links TRBV5-1 to TRBJ2-7; 7 positions match TRBD1. Germline V gene lookup returns CDR1 SGHRS and CDR2 YFSETQ. The CDR3 sequence is 14 residues long. V was clipped by 3 bases and J by 0 bases; unmatched bases: 3. This CDR3 is CASSSGTVSYEQYF. The CDR3 DNA sequence: TGCGCCAGCAGCTCCGGGACAGTCTCCTACGAGCAGTACTTC. The full variable domain, with the rest looked up from reference TRBV5-1 and TRBJ2-7, is KAGVTQTPRYLIKTRGQQVTLSCSPISGHRSVSWYQQTPGQGLQFLFEYFSETQRNKGNFPGRFSGRQFSNSRSEMNVSTLELGDSALYLCASSSGTVSYEQYFGPGTRLTVT.